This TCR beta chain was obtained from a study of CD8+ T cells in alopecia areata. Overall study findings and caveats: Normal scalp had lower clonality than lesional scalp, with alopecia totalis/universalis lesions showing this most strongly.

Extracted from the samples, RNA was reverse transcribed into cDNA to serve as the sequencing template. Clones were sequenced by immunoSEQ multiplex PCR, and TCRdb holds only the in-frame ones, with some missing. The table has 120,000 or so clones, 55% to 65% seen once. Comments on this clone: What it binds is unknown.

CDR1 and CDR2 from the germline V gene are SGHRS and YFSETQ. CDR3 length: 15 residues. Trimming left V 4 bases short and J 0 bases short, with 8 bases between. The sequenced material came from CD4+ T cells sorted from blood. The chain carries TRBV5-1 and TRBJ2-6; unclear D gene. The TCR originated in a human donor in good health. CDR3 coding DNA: TGCGCCAGCAGCCCAGAGAGCTCTGGGGCCAACGTCCTGACTTTC. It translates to CASSPESSGANVLTF.